Sequencing of this TCR beta chain was carried out in a study of Ad26.COV2.S vaccination and SARS-CoV-2 variants. General observations from the study: Quantification of TCR breadth and depth may have yielded underestimates of total T cell responses.

The treatment denotes: roughly 20 received Ad26.COV2.S at low or high dose, single or two shots; about 5 received placebo; per-sample allocation not given. After the first vaccine or placebo injection, samples were drawn on day 63. Notes on this clone: No antigen is known for it.

In germline, CDR1 is SGHTA, CDR2 FQGNSA. This CDR3 is built from 16 residues. Trimming removed 2 bases from V and 0 bases from J, with 12 bases in between. Produced via immunoSEQ multiplex PCR; TCRdb's table is partial and in-frame only. The table has a few hundred thousand clones, around 87% seen once. Sequencing used peripheral blood, obtained in a trial of Ad26.COV2.S vaccine versus placebo. The receptor comes from a person between 18 and 60 years old who received the Ad26.COV2.S COVID-19 vaccine or a placebo. The chain joins TRBV7-2 to TRBJ2-3; D ambiguous. CDR3 in DNA: TGTGCCAGCAGCTTAAGTTCCATTGCTAGCACAGATACGCAGTATTTT. This encodes CASSLSSIASTDTQYF. Looking up the rest from reference TRBV7-2 and TRBJ2-3 gives the full variable domain: GAGVSQSPSNKVTEKGKDVELRCDPISGHTALYWYRQSLGQGLEFLIYFQGNSAPDKSGLPSDRFSAERTGGSVSTLTIQRTQQEDSAVYLCASSLSSIASTDTQYFGPGTRLTVL.